Below, 13 T cell receptor beta chains from the same sample are listed, as sequenced in a study of T cell changes during pregnancy in multiple sclerosis. Clones were read by immunoSEQ multiplex PCR, and TCRdb kept only the in-frame ones, dropping some. The table has under 95,000 clones, 90% to 95% seen once. The sequenced sample was peripheral blood, obtained after pregnancy. Source of these receptors: a female donor in good health, enrolled as a control in a pregnancy study.

The J gene is TRBJ1-5, the V gene TRBV4-3, with a tentative D call TRBD1 (6 bases). Looked up from germline, CDR1 is LGHNA and CDR2 is YSLEER. The V gene lost 4 bases and the J gene lost 4 bases, with 14 bases spanning the gap. The CDR3 covers 15 residues. The CDR3 coding sequence is TGCGCCAGCAGCCCCCGACAGGACATAAATCAGCCCCAGCATTTT. This translates into CASSPRQDINQPQHF.

Only a few counts were recorded for this clone. The chain is built from TRBV9 and TRBJ1-1; possibly TRBD1 for D (6 bases). V was cut by 4 bases and J by 5 bases, with 15 bases left in between. The CDR3 totals 14 residues. Germline assignment: CDR1 SGDLS and CDR2 YYNGEE. The CDR3 sequence: CASSQNTGRTEAFF. CDR3 sequence (DNA): TGTGCCAGCAGCCAGAATACAGGGCGGACTGAAGCTTTCTTT.

The chain recombines TRBV9 with TRBJ2-3; 9 bases map to TRBD2. The CDR3 contains 15 residues. The germline CDR1 and CDR2 sequences are SGDLS and YYNGEE. V trimming: 4 bases; J trimming: 6 bases; junction bases outside the gene matches: 9. CDR3 DNA sequence: TGTGCCAGCAGCCCCCAAGCGGGGGGCCCCGATACGCAGTATTTT. Translation: CASSPQAGGPDTQYF. The full variable domain, with the rest looked up from reference TRBV9 and TRBJ2-3, is DSGVTQTPKHLITATGQRVTLRCSPRSGDLSVYWYQQSLDQGLQFLIQYYNGEERAKGNILERFSAQQFPDLHSELNLSSLELGDSALYFCASSPQAGGPDTQYFGPGTRLTVL.

The CDR3 is CASSLTTLNYNEQFF. Here the CDR3 DNA reads TGTGCCAGCAGCTTGACTACGCTGAATTACAATGAGCAGTTCTTC. The rearrangement links TRBV7-3 to TRBJ2-1; D is perhaps TRBD2 (5 bases). There are 15 residues in the CDR3. CDR1 is SGHTA and CDR2 is FQGTGA in the germline V gene. Trimming left V 3 bases short and J 4 bases short, with 13 bases between.

The V call is TRBV28, the J call TRBJ1-5; D gene ambiguous. The CDR3 contains 11 residues. From germline, CDR1 is MDHEN and CDR2 SYDVKM. V was shortened by 6 bases and J by 4 bases, with 4 bases between the two germline ends. CDR3 amino acids: CASSGNQPQHF. The CDR3 bases are TGTGCCAGCAGCGGGAATCAGCCCCAGCATTTT.

This chain connects TRBV11-1 to TRBJ2-1; possible D gene TRBD2, 5 bases. The CDR3 is made up of 13 amino acids. Germline loops: CDR1 SGHAT, CDR2 FQDESV (reference sequence). The V gene lost 5 bases and the J gene lost 5 bases, with 10 bases spanning the gap. Here the CDR3 reads CASSQHGNNEQFF. CDR3 coding DNA: TGTGCCAGCAGCCAGCACGGGAACAATGAGCAGTTCTTC.

The chain joins TRBV4-1 to TRBJ2-5; 12 bases align to TRBD2. V gave up 1 base and J gave up 5 bases; unmatched junction bases: 5. The CDR3 covers 16 residues. Germline CDR1 is MGHRA and CDR2 is YSYEKL. Here the CDR3 reads CASSQVLAGGPETQYF. The CDR3 bases are TGCGCCAGCAGCCAAGTTCTAGCGGGGGGGCCGGAGACCCAGTACTTC.

V is TRBV9 and J is TRBJ1-1; possible D gene TRBD1, 5 bases. The germline CDR1 and CDR2 sequences are SGDLS and YYNGEE. The length of the CDR3 is 16 residues. V lost 0 bases and J lost 10, with 22 bases in between. In nucleotides, the CDR3 is TGTGCCAGCAGCGTAGCTCCAGAGCTCTCGGGGGGGTTAGCTTTCTTT. This encodes CASSVAPELSGGLAFF.

This clone was recorded only once. The genes are TRBV25-1 and TRBJ2-6; D gene ambiguous. Per germline, CDR1 MGHDK and CDR2 SYGVNS. The V end was cut by 2 bases, the J end by 4 bases, with 3 bases between. This CDR3 comprises 13 residues. The DNA of the CDR3 is TGTGCCAGCAGTGAAGTAGGGGCCAACGTCCTGACTTTC. Its protein product is CASSEVGANVLTF.

This chain connects TRBV27 to TRBJ2-6; D might be TRBD2 (5 bases). Germline CDR1 is MNHEY and CDR2 is SMNVEV (reference sequence). The CDR3 sequence is 17 residues long. V gave up 5 bases and J gave up 0 bases, with 14 bases separating them. The CDR3 here is CASSLGGLSSGANVLTF. The CDR3 nucleotides read TGTGCCAGCAGTCTCGGAGGTCTTAGCTCTGGGGCCAACGTCCTGACTTTC. Full variable domain (remainder filled in from reference TRBV27 and TRBJ2-6): EAQVTQNPRYLITVTGKKLTVTCSQNMNHEYMSWYRQDPGLGLRQIYYSMNVEVTDKGDVPEGYKVSRKEKRNFPLILESPSPNQTSLYFCASSLGGLSSGANVLTFGAGSRLTVL.

This sequence joins TRBV4-3 and TRBJ2-2; no clear D. V gave up 1 base and J gave up 6 bases, with 9 bases separating them. The CDR3 has 14 amino acids. CDR1 and CDR2 from the germline V gene are LGHNA and YSLEER. CDR3 sequence (DNA): TGCGCCAGCAGCCAAGTAAGAACGGCCGGGGAGCTGTTTTTT. Encoded protein: CASSQVRTAGELFF.

The chain has TRBV6-5 and TRBJ1-1; D might be TRBD1 (5 bases). This CDR3 spans 13 amino acids. CDR1 is MNHEY and CDR2 is SVGAGI in the germline V gene. V shed 6 bases and J shed 1 base, with 9 bases lying between them. The CDR3 here is CASRLTENTEAFF. The CDR3 nucleotides are TGTGCCAGCAGGTTGACAGAGAACACTGAAGCTTTCTTT.

The genes are TRBV7-2 and TRBJ2-1; D may be TRBD2 (6 bases). The CDR3 is 12 residues long. V lost 5 bases, J lost 8 bases, and 10 bases lay in between. CDR1 is SGHTA, CDR2 FQGNSA, per germline. As DNA, the CDR3 is TGTGCCAGCAGCCCTTGGGGGGATGAGCAGTTCTTC. Translation gives CASSPWGDEQFF.